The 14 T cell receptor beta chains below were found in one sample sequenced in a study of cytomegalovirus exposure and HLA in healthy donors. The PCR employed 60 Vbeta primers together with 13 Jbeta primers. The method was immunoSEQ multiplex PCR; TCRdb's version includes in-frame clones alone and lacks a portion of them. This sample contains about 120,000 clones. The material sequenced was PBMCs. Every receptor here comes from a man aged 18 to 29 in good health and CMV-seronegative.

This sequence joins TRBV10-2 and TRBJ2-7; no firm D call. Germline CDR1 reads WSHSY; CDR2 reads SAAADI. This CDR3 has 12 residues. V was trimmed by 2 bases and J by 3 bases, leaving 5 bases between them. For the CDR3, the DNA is TGCGCCAGCAGTGAGGTAAACTACGAGCAGTACTTC. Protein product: CASSEVNYEQYF.

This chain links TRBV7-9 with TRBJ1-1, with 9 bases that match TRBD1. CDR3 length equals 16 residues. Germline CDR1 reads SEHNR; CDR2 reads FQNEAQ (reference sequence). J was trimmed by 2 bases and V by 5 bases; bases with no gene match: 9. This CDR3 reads CASSPDRGGFNTEAFF. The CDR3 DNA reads TGTGCCAGCAGCCCCGACAGGGGGGGCTTTAACACTGAAGCTTTCTTT.

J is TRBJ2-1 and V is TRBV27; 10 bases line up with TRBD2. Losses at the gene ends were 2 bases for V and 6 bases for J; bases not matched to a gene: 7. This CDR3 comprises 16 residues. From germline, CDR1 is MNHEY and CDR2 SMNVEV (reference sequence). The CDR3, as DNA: TGTGCCAGCAGTTTAATCCCCGGACTAGCGGCCAATGAGCAGTTCTTC. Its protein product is CASSLIPGLAANEQFF.

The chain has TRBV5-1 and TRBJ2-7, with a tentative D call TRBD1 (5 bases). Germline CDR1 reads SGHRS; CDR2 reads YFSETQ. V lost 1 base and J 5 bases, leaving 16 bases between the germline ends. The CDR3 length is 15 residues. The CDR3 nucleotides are TGCGCCAGCAGCTTGCAGGGCAGGTCTGGGGACGAGCAGTACTTC. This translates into CASSLQGRSGDEQYF.

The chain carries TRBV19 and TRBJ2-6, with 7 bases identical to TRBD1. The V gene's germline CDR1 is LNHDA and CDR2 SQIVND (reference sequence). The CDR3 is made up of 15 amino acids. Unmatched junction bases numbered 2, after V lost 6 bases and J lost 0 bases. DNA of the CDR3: TGTGCCAGTAGGGGGACAGCCTCTGGGGCCAACGTCCTGACTTTC. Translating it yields CASRGTASGANVLTF.

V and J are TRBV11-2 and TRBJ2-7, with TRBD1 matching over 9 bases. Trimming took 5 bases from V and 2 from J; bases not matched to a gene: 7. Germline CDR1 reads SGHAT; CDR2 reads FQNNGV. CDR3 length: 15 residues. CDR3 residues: CASSQQQGAPYEQYF. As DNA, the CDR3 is TGTGCCAGCAGCCAACAACAGGGGGCTCCCTACGAGCAGTACTTC.

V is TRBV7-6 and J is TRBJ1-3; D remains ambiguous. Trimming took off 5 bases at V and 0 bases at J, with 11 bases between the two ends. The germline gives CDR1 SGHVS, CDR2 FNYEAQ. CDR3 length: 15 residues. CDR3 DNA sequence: TGTGCCAGCAGCACCCCTGCGAGCTCTGGAAACACCATATATTTT. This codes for CASSTPASSGNTIYF.

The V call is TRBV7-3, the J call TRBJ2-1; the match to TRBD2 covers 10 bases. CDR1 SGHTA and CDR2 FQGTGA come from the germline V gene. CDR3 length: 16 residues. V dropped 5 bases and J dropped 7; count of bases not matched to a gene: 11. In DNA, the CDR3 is TGTGCCAGCAGCGCAGTTAGCGGGAGGTTCTTAAATGAGCAGTTCTTC. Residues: CASSAVSGRFLNEQFF.

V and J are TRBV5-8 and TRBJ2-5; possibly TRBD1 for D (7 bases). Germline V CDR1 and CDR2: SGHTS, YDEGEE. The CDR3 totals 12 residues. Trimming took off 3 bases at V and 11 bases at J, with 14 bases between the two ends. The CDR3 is CASSSPPGGQYF. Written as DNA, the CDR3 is TGTGCCAGCAGCTCCCCCCCAGGGGGGCAGTACTTC.

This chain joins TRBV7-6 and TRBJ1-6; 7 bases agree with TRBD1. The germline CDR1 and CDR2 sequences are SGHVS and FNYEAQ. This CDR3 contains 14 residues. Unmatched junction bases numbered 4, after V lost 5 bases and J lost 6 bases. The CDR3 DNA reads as TGTGCCAGCAGCGCCGGGACAGCTAATTCACCCCTCCACTTT. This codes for CASSAGTANSPLHF. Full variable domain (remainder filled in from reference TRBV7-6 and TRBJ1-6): GAGVSQSPRYKVTKRGQDVALRCDPISGHVSLYWYRQALGQGPEFLTYFNYEAQQDKSGLPNDRFSAERPEGSISTLTIQRTEQRDSAMYRCASSAGTANSPLHFGNGTRLTVT.

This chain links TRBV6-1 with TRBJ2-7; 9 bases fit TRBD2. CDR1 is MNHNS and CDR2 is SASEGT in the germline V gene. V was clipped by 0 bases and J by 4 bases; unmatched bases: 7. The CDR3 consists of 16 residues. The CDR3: CASSEAPPLAGYEQYF. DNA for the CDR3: TGTGCCAGCAGTGAAGCCCCACCGCTAGCGGGATACGAGCAGTACTTC.

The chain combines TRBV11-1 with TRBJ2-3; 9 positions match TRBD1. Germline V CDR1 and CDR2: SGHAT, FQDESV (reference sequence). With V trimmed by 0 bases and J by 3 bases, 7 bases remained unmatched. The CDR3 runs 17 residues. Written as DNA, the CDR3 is TGTGCCAGCAGCTTAGCACTAACAGGGGGCCCTACAGATACGCAGTATTTT. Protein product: CASSLALTGGPTDTQYF.

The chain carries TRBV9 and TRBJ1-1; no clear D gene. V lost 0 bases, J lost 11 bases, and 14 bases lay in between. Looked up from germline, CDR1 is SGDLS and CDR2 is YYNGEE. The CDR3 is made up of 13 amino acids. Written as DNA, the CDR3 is TGTGCCAGCAGCGTAGCAAGTTTCGGGGAGGCTTTCTTT. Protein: CASSVASFGEAFF.

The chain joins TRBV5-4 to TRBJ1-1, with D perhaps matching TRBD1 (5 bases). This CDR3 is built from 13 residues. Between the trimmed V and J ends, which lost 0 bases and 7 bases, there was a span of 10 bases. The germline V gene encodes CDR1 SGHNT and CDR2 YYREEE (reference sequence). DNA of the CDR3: TGTGCCAGCAGCTTGGGGGGGGATATTGAAGCTTTCTTT. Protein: CASSLGGDIEAFF.